This T cell receptor beta chain was found in a study of T cells in tuberculosis. Study-level findings and limits: A GMM-specific repertoire classifier reached roughly 90% accuracy, AUROC approximately 0.93. Smaller alpha distances in active tuberculosis partly reflected shorter CDR3-alpha lengths.

A remark on this clone: Its antigen is unidentified.

Profiling relied on immunoSEQ multiplex PCR, and the TCRdb table lists in-frame clones only, not all of them. The sample carries roughly 31,000 clones, about 83% recorded once. As for time point: new active TB diagnosis, blood taken before or within 7 days of starting treatment. V was cut by 2 bases and J by 2 bases, with 20 bases left in between. CDR1 is MNHNS and CDR2 is SASEGT in the germline V gene. The CDR3 has 18 amino acids. The chain recombines TRBV6-1 with TRBJ2-3; the D gene is possibly TRBD2 (5 bases). This TCR derives from an adult with tuberculosis. Sample: PBMCs, taken at tuberculosis diagnosis. CDR3 nucleotide sequence: TGTGCCAGCAGTGAACATGGGCGGGTTGGGGAGCCCACAGATACGCAGTATTTT. This codes for CASSEHGRVGEPTDTQYF.